The following is a TCR beta chain sequence with its context. As for time point: peripheral blood 6 weeks after treatment start. Some clones are missing from TCRdb's copy, which holds only in-frame ones; the method was immunoSEQ multiplex PCR. The table records 40,000 to 55,000 clones, about 90% of them present only once. These data come from a study of PD-L1 blockade in urothelial cancer. Study information: Blood-derived samples held a median approximately 140,000 T cells.

Germline V CDR1 and CDR2: MDHEN, SYDVKM. The CDR3 spans 12 residues. The ends were cut back, 11 bases at V and 3 bases at J, with 10 bases in the middle. The TCR originated in a man between 65 and 85 years old with urothelial cancer. The chain combines TRBV28 with TRBJ2-2; possibly TRBD1 for D (5 bases). The source was PBMCs, collected around atezolizumab (anti-PD-L1) treatment. CDR3 bases: TGTGCCCACAAGGGGCACACCGGGGAGCTGTTTTTT. Amino acids: CAHKGHTGELFF.